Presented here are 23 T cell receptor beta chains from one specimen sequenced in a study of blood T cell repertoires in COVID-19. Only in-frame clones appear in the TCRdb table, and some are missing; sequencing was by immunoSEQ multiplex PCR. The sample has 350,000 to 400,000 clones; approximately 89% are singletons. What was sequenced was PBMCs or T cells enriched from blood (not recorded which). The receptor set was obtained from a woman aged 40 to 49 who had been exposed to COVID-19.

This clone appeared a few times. CDR3 protein: CAWSVGATGELFF. The CDR3 DNA follows: TGTGCCTGGAGTGTGGGGGCTACCGGGGAGCTGTTTTTT. The V and J genes are TRBV30 and TRBJ2-2, with a possible D match to TRBD1 (6 bases). Trimming stripped 0 bases from V and 5 bases from J, with 7 bases between. Germline V gene lookup returns CDR1 GTSNPN and CDR2 SVGIG (reference sequence). The CDR3 has 13 residues.

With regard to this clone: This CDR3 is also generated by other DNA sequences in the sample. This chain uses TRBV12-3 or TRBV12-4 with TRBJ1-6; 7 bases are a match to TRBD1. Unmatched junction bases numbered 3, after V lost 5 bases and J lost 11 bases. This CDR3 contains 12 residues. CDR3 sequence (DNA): TGTGCCAGCAGTAGACAGGGAACACCCCTCCACTTT. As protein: CASSRQGTPLHF.

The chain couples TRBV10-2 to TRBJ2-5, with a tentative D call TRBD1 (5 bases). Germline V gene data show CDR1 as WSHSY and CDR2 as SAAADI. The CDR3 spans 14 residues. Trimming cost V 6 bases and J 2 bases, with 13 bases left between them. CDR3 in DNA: TGCGCCAGCAGCGAAGGGGCCATACAAGAGACCCAGTACTTC. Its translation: CASSEGAIQETQYF.

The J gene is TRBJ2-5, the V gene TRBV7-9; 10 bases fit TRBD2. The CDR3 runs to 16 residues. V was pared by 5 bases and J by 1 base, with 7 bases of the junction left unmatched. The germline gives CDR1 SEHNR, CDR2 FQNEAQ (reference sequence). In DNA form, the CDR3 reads TGTGCCAGCAGCAACCTAGCGGGAGCCTTCCAAGAGACCCAGTACTTC. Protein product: CASSNLAGAFQETQYF. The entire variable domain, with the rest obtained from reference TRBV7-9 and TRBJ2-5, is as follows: DTGVSQNPRHKITKRGQNVTFRCDPISEHNRLYWYRQTLGQGPEFLTYFQNEAQLEKSRLLSDRFSAERPKGSFSTLEIQRTEQGDSAMYLCASSNLAGAFQETQYFGPGTRLLVL.

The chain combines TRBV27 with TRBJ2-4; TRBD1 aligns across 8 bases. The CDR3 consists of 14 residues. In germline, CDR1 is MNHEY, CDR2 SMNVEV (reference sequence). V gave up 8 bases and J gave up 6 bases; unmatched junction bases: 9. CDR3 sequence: CASRSQDRANIQYF. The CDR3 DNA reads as TGTGCCAGCCGTTCTCAGGACAGGGCAAACATTCAGTACTTC.

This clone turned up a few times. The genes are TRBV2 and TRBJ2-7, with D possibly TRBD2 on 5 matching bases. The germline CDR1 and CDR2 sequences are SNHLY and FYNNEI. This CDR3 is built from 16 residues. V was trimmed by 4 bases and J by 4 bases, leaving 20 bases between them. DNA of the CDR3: TGTGCCAGCAGTGGAGGGTTTAGTGGTTCGATTTACGAGCAGTACTTC. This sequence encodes CASSGGFSGSIYEQYF.

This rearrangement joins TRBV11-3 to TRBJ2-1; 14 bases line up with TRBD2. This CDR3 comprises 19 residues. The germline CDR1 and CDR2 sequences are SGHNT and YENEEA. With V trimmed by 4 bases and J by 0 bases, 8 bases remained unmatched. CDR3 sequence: CASSSGLAGAGSSYNEQFF. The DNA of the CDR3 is TGTGCCAGCAGCTCGGGACTAGCGGGAGCCGGGAGCTCCTACAATGAGCAGTTCTTC.

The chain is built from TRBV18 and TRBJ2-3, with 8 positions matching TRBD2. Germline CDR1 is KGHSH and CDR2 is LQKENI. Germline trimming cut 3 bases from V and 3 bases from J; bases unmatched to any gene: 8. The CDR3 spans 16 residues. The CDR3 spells CASSPNAGGRTDTQYF. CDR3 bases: TGTGCCAGCTCACCCAACGCGGGAGGCCGTACAGATACGCAGTATTTT.

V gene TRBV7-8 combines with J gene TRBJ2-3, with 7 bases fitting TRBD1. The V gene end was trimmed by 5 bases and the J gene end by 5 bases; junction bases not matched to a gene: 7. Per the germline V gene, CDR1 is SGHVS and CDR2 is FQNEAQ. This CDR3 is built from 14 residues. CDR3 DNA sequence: TGTGCCAGCAGCACTCGGGACAGCCAAGATACGCAGTATTTT. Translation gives CASSTRDSQDTQYF. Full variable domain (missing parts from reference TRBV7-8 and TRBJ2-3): GAGVSQSPRYKVAKRGQDVALRCDPISGHVSLFWYQQALGQGPEFLTYFQNEAQLDKSGLPSDRFFAERPEGSVSTLKIQRTQQEDSAVYLCASSTRDSQDTQYFGPGTRLTVL.

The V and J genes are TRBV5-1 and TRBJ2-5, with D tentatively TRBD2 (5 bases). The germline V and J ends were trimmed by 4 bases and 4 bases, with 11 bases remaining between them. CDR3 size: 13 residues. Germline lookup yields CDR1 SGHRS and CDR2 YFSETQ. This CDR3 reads CASSIGNVETQYF. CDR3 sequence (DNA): TGCGCCAGCAGCATCGGGAACGTAGAGACCCAGTACTTC.

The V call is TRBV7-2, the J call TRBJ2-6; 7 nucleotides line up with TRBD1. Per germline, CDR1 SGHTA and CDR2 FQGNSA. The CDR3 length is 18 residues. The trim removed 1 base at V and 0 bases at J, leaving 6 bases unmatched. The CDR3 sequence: CASSLGGTAVSGANVLTF. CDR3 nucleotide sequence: TGTGCCAGCAGCTTAGGAGGGACAGCAGTCTCTGGGGCCAACGTCCTGACTTTC. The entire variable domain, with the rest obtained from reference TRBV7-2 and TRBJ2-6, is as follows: GAGVSQSPSNKVTEKGKDVELRCDPISGHTALYWYRQSLGQGLEFLIYFQGNSAPDKSGLPSDRFSAERTGGSVSTLTIQRTQQEDSAVYLCASSLGGTAVSGANVLTFGAGSRLTVL.

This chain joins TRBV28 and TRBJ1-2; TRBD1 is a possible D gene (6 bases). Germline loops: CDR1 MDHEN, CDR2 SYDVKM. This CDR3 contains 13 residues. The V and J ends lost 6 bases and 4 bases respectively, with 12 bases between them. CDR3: CASRRGGLYGYTF. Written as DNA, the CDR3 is TGTGCCAGCAGGCGGGGGGGCCTCTATGGCTACACCTTC.

The CDR3 loop reads CASSFSGGRNGANVLTF. The CDR3 DNA follows: TGTGCCAGCAGCTTTTCAGGGGGCAGAAATGGGGCCAACGTCCTGACTTTC. The chain joins TRBV7-2 to TRBJ2-6, with 8 nucleotides matching TRBD1. Germline V gene lookup returns CDR1 SGHTA and CDR2 FQGNSA. V trimming: 3 bases; J trimming: 3 bases; junction bases outside the gene matches: 7. The CDR3 consists of 17 residues.

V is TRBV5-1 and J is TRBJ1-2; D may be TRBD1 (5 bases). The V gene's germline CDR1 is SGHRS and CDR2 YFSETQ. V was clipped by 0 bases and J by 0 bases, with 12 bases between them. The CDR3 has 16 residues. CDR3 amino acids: CASSLGGGGANYGYTF. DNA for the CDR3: TGCGCCAGCAGCTTGGGGGGCGGCGGAGCTAACTATGGCTACACCTTC.

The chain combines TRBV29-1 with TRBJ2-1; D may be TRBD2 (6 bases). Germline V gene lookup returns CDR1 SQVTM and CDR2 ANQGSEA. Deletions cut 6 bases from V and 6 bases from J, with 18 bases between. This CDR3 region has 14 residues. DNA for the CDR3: TGCAGCGTCGGGGGATCCGGAGAGAGCAATGAGCAGTTCTTC. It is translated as CSVGGSGESNEQFF.

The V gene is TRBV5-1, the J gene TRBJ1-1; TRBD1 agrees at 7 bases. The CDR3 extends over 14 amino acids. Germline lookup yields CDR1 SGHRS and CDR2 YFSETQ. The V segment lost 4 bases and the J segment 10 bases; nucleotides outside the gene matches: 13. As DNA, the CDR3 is TGCGCCAGCAGCCGGGACAGACGAAGCTCTGGAGCTTTCTTT. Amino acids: CASSRDRRSSGAFF.

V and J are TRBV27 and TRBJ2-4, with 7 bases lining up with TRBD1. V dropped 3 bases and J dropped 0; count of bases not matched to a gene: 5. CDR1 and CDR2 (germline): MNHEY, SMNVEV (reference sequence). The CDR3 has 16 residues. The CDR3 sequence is CASSFSRTGAKNIQYF. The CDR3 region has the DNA TGTGCCAGCAGTTTCTCGCGGACAGGAGCCAAAAACATTCAGTACTTC.

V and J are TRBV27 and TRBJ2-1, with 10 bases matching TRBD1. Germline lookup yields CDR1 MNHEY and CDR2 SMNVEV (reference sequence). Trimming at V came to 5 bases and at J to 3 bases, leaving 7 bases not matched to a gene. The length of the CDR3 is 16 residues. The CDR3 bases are TGTGCCAGCAGTCAGCCAAGGACAGGGGGCTACAATGAGCAGTTCTTC. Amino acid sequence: CASSQPRTGGYNEQFF.

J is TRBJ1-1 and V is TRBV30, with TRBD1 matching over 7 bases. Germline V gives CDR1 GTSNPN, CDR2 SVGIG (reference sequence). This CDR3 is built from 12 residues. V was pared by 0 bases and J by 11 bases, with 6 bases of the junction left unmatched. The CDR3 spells CAWSVQQGKAFF. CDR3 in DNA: TGTGCCTGGAGTGTACAACAGGGGAAGGCTTTCTTT.

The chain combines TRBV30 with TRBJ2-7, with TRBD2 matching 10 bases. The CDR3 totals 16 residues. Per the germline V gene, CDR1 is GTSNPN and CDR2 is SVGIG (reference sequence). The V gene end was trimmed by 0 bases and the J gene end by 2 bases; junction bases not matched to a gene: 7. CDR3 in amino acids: CAWSVFWTSGTYEQYF. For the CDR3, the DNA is TGTGCCTGGAGTGTCTTTTGGACTAGCGGCACCTACGAGCAGTACTTC.

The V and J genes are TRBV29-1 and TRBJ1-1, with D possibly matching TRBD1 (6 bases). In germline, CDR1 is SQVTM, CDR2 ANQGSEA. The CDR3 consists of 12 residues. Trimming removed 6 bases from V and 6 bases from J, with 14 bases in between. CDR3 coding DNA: TGCAGCGTCGAGAACCCAGGGGCTGAAGCTTTCTTT. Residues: CSVENPGAEAFF.

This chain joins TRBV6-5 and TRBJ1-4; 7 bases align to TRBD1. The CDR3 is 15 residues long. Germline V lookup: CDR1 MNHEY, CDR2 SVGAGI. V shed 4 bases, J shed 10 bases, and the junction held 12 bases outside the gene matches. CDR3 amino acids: CASSSETGRWGKLFF. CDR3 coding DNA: TGTGCCAGCAGTTCGGAGACAGGGAGGTGGGGAAAACTGTTTTTT.

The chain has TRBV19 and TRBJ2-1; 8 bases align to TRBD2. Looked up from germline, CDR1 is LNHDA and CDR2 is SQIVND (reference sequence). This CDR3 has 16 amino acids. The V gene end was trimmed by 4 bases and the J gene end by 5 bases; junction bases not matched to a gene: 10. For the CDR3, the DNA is TGTGCCAGTAGTAAACGGGGGGGCAACCGGGACAATGAGCAGTTCTTC. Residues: CASSKRGGNRDNEQFF.